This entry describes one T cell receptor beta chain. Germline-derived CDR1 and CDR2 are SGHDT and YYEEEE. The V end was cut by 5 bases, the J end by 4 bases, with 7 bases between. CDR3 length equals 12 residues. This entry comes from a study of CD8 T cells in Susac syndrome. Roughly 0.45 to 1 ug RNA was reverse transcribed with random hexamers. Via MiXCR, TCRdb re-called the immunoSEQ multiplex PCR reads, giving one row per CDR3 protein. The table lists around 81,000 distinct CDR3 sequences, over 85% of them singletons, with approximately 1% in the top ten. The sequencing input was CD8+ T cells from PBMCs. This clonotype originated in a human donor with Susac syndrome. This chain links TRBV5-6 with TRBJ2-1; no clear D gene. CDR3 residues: CASSQAYNEQFF. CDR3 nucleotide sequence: TGTGCCAGCAGTCAGGCGTACAATGAGCAGTTCTTC. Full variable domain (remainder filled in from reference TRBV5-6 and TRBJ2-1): DAGVTQSPTHLIKTRGQQVTLRCSPKSGHDTVSWYQQALGQGPQFIFQYYEEEERQRGNFPDRFSGHQFPNYSSELNVNALLLGDSALYLCASSQAYNEQFFGPGTRLTVL.